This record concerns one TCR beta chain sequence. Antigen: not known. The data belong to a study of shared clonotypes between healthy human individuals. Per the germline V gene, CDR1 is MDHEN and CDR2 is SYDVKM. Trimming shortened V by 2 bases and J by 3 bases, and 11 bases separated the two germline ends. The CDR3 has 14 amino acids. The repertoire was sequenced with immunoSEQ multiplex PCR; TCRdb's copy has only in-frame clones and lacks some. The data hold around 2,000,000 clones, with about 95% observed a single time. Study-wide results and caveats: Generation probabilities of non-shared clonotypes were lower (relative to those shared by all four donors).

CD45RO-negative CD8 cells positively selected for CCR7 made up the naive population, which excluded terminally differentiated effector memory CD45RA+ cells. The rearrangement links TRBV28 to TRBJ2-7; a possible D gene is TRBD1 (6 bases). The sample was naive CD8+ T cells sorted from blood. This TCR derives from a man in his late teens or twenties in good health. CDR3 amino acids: CASSLSQGLYEQYF. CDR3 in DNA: TGTGCCAGCAGTTTAAGCCAGGGGCTCTACGAGCAGTACTTC.